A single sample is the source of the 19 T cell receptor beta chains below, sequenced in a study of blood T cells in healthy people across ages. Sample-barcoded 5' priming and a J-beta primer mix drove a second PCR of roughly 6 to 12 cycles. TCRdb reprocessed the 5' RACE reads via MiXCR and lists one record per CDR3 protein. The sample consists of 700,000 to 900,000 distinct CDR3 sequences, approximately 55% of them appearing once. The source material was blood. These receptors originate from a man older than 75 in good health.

DNA of the CDR3: TGTGCCAGCAAAACAGGGGGCAAGGAGACCCAGTACTTC. Protein: CASKTGGKETQYF. The rearrangement joins TRBV5-4 to TRBJ2-5; TRBD1 aligns across 9 bases. The germline gives CDR1 SGHNT, CDR2 YYREEE (reference sequence). The ends lost 6 bases at V and 5 bases at J; junction bases unmatched: 5. The CDR3 runs to 13 residues.

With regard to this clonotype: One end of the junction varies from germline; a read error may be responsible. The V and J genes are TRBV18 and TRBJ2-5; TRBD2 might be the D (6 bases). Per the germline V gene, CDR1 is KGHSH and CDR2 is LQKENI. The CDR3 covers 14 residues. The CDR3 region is CASSPPGLQETQYF. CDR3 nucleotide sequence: TGCGCCAGCAGCCCCCCGGGACTGCAAGAGACCCAGTACTTC.

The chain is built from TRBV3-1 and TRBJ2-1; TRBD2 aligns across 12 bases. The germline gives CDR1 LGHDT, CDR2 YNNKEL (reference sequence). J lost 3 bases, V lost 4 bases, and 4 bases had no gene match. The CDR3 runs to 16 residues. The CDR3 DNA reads TGTGCCAGCAGCCCCGGACTAGCGGGATACTACAATGAGCAGTTCTTC. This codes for CASSPGLAGYYNEQFF.

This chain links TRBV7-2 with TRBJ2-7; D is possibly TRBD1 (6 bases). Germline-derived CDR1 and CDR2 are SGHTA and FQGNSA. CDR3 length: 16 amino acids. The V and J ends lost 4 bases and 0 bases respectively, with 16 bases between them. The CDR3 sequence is CASSWPRTVTSYEQYF. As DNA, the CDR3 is TGTGCCAGCAGCTGGCCGAGGACAGTTACCTCCTACGAGCAGTACTTC.

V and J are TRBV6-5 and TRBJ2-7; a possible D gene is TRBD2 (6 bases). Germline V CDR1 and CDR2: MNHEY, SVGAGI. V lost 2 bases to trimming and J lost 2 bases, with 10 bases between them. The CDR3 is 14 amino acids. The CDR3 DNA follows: TGTGCCAGCAGTTACCTAGCGTCGACCTACGAGCAGTACTTC. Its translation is CASSYLASTYEQYF.

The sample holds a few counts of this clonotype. This CDR3 is CSARGTSGLLNEQFF. DNA of the CDR3: TGCAGTGCTAGAGGGACTAGCGGGTTACTCAATGAGCAGTTCTTC. The rearrangement joins TRBV20-1 to TRBJ2-1; 11 bases line up with TRBD2. V was pared by 1 base and J by 6 bases, with 5 bases of the junction left unmatched. This CDR3 spans 15 amino acids. Germline loops: CDR1 DFQATT, CDR2 SNEGSKA (reference sequence).

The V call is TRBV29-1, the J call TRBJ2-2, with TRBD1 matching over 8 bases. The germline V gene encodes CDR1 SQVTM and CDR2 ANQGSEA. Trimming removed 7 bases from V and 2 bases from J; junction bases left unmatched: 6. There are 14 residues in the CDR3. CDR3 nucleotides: TGCAGCGGAATGGACAGGGTTAACACCGGGGAGCTGTTTTTT. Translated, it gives CSGMDRVNTGELFF.

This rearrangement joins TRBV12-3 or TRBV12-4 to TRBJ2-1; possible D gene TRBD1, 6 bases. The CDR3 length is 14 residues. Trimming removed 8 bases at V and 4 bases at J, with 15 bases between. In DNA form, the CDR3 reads TGTGCCAGCGGCCTGAGGGGGAGATACAATGAGCAGTTCTTC. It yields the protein CASGLRGRYNEQFF.

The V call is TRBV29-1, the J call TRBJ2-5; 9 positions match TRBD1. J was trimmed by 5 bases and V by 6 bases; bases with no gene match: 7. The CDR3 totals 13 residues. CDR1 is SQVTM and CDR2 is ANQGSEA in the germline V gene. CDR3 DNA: TGCAGCGTGGACAGGGGCCAGTTGGAGACCCAGTACTTC. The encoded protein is CSVDRGQLETQYF.

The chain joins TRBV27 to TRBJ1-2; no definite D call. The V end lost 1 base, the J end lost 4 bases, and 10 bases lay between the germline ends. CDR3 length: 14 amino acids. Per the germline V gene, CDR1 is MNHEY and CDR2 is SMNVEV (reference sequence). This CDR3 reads CASSLFARPYGYTF. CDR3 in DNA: TGTGCCAGCAGTTTATTTGCGCGTCCCTATGGCTACACCTTC.

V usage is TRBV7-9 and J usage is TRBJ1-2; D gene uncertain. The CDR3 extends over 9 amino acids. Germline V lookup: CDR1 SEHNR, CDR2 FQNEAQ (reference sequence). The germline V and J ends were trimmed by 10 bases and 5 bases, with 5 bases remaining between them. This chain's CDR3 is CATGYGYTF. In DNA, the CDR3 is TGTGCCACCGGTTATGGCTACACCTTC.

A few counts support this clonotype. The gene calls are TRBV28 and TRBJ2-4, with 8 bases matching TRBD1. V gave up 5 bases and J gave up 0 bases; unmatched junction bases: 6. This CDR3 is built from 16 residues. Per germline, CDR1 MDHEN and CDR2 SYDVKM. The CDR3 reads CASSPDRVLAKNIQYF. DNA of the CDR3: TGTGCCAGCAGTCCGGACAGGGTCTTAGCCAAAAACATTCAGTACTTC.

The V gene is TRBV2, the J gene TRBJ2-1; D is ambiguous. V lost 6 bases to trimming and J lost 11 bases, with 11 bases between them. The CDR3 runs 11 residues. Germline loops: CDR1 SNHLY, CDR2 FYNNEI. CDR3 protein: CASRIDVKQFF. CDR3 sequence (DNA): TGTGCCAGCAGGATTGACGTTAAGCAGTTCTTC.

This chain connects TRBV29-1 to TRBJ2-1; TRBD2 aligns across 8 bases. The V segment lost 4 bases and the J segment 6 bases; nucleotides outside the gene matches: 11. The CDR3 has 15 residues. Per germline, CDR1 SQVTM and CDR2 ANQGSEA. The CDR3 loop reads CSVGRRGGDGNEQFF. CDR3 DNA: TGCAGCGTTGGGAGACGGGGGGGCGATGGCAATGAGCAGTTCTTC.

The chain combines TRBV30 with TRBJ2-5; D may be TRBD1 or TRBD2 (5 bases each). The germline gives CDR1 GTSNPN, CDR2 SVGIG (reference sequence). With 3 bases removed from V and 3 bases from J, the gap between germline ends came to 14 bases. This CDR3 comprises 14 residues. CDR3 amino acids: CAWSKGAGKETQYF. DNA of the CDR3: TGTGCCTGGAGCAAAGGGGCGGGCAAAGAGACCCAGTACTTC. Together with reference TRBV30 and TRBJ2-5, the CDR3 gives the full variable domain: SQTIHQWPATLVQPVGSPLSLECTVEGTSNPNLYWYRQAAGRGLQLLFYSVGIGQISSEVPQNLSASRPQDRQFILSSKKLLLSDSGFYLCAWSKGAGKETQYFGPGTRLLVL.

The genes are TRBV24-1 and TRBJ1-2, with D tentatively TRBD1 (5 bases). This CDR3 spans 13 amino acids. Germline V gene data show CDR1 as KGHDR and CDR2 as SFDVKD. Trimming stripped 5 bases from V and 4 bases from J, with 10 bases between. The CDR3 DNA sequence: TGTGCCACCAGTGGGGGGACCGCCTATGGCTACACCTTC. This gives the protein CATSGGTAYGYTF.

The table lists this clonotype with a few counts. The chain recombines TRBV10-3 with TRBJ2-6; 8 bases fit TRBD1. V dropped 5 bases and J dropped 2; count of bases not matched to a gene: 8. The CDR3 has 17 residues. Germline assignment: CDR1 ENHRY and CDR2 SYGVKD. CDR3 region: CAISSPQGEAGANVLTF. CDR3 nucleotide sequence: TGTGCCATCAGTTCCCCACAGGGGGAGGCTGGGGCCAACGTCCTGACTTTC.

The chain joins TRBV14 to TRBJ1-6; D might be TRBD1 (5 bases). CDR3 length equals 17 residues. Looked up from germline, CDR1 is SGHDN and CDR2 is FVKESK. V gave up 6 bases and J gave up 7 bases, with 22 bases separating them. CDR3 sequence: CASSLGPPGTLNSPLHF. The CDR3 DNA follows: TGTGCCAGCAGTTTAGGACCCCCCGGGACCCTCAATTCACCCCTCCACTTT. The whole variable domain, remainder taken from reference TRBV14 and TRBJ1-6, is EAGVTQFPSHSVIEKGQTVTLRCDPISGHDNLYWYRRVMGKEIKFLLHFVKESKQDESGMPNNRFLAERTGGTYSTLKVQPAELEDSGVYFCASSLGPPGTLNSPLHFGNGTRLTVT.

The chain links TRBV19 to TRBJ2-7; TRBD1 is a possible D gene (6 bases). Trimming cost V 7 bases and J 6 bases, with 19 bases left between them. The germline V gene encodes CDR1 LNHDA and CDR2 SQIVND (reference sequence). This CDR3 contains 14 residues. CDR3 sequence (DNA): TGTGCCAGTACCCAGGGGCCGGGGTTGGGCGAGCAGTACTTC. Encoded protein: CASTQGPGLGEQYF.